This T cell receptor (beta chain) comes out of a study of blood T cell repertoires in COVID-19. The wider study: Samples came from the United States, Italy and Spain, spanning acute and convalescent COVID-19. PBMCs, B-cell-depleted T cells, or T cells were the source of the cDNA or gDNA that made up the material.

Sequencing was performed with immunoSEQ multiplex PCR; in TCRdb, only in-frame clones are kept and a portion is missing. The data hold 110,000 or so clones, with over 70% observed a single time. Trimming took 5 bases from V and 2 from J; bases not matched to a gene: 4. The CDR3 runs 15 residues. Germline values: CDR1 MNHEY, CDR2 SVGAGI. This TCR came from a man between 45 and 60 years old with acute or convalescent COVID-19. The specimen sequenced was peripheral blood. The V and J genes are TRBV6-5 and TRBJ1-5, with TRBD1 identical over 9 bases. DNA for the CDR3: TGTGCCAGCAGTACAGGGGGCGGCGGCAATCAGCCCCAGCATTTT. Translating gives CASSTGGGGNQPQHF.